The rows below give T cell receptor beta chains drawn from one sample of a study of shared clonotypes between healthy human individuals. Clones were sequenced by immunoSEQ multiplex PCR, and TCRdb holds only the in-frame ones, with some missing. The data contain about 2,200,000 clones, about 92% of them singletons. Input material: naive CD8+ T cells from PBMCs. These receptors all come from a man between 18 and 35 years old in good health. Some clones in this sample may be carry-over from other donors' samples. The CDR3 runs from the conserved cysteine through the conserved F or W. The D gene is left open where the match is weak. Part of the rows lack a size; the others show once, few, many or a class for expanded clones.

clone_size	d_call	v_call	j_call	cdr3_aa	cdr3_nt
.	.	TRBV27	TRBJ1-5	CASSLYPYNQPQHF	TGTGCCAGCAGTTTATACCCCTACAATCAGCCCCAGCATTTT
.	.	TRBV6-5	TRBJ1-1	CASSYGGSEAFF	TGTGCCAGCAGTTACGGGGGATCTGAAGCTTTCTTT
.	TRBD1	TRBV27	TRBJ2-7	CASSWADRVNEQYF	TGTGCCAGCAGTTGGGCGGACAGGGTCAACGAGCAGTACTTC
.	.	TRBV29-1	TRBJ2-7	CSVEDGGSLSYEQYF	TGCAGCGTTGAAGATGGGGGCAGCCTATCCTACGAGCAGTACTTC
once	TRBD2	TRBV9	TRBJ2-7	CASSEGLTAYEQYF	TGTGCCAGCAGCGAGGGACTAACCGCCTACGAGCAGTACTTC
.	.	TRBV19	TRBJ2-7	CASSIPMGEQYF	TGTGCCAGTAGTATACCCATGGGCGAGCAGTACTTC
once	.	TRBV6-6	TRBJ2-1	CASSYSGNNEQFF	TGTGCCAGCAGTTACTCGGGGAATAATGAGCAGTTCTTC
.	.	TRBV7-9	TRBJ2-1	CASSSLVRSSYNEQFF	TGTGCCAGCAGCTCCCTTGTCCGAAGCTCCTACAATGAGCAGTTCTTC
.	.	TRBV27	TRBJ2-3	CATSLLRATSTDTQYF	TGTGCCACCAGTCTTCTGCGGGCCACTAGCACAGATACGCAGTATTTT
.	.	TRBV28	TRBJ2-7	CASSFFHRDWGGYEQYF	TGTGCCAGCAGTTTCTTCCACCGGGATTGGGGCGGCTACGAGCAGTACTTC
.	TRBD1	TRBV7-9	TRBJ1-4	CASSPRSGGVEKLFF	TGTGCCAGCAGCCCTAGGTCAGGGGGAGTCGAAAAACTGTTTTTT
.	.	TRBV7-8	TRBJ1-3	CASSLVGGRVYSGNTIYF	TGTGCCAGCAGCTTAGTTGGTGGCAGGGTCTACTCTGGAAACACCATATATTTT
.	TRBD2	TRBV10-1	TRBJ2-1	CASSAGPSGRIYNEQFF	TGCGCCAGCAGTGCTGGGCCTAGCGGGAGAATCTACAATGAGCAGTTCTTC
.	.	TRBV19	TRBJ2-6	CASSSRDTGANVLTF	TGTGCCAGTAGTTCCCGGGACACCGGGGCCAACGTCCTGACTTTC
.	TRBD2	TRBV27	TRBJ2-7	CASSLSSSGGNEQYF	TGTGCCAGCAGTTTATCGTCTAGCGGGGGCAACGAGCAGTACTTC
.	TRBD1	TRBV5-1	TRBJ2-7	CASSPGQGSSYEQYF	TGCGCCAGCAGCCCCGGACAGGGGAGCTCCTACGAGCAGTACTTC
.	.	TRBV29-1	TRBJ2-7	CSVESVNSYEQYF	TGCAGCGTTGAGTCTGTCAATTCCTACGAGCAGTACTTC
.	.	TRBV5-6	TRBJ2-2	CASSFLETGGLFF	TGTGCCAGCAGCTTTCTGGAGACCGGGGGGCTGTTTTTT
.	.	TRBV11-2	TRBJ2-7	CASSLDGVVTYEQYF	TGTGCCAGCAGCTTAGATGGGGTCGTGACCTACGAGCAGTACTTC
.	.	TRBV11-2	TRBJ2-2	CASSFGGELFF	TGTGCCAGCAGCTTTGGCGGGGAGCTGTTTTTT
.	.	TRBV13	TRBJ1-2	CASSNRQNGYTF	TGTGCCAGCAGCAACAGACAGAATGGCTACACCTTC
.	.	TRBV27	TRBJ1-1	CASSWDGTNTEAFF	TGTGCCAGCAGTTGGGACGGAACAAACACTGAAGCTTTCTTT
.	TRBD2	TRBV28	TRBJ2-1	CASSLFYLTSGRSYNEQFF	TGTGCCAGCAGTTTATTTTACCTGACTAGCGGCCGATCCTACAATGAGCAGTTCTTC
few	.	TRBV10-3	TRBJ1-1	CAIRIQGLRDTEAFF	TGTGCCATCAGAATACAGGGTTTGAGGGACACTGAAGCTTTCTTT
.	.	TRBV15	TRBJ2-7	CATSLSQRYEQYF	TGTGCCACCAGCTTAAGTCAACGGTACGAGCAGTACTTC
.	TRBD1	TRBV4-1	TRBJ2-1	CASRLAGTGDNEQFF	TGCGCCAGCAGACTCGCCGGGACAGGAGACAATGAGCAGTTCTTC
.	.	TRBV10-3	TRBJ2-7	CAIREASGGRGEQYF	TGTGCCATCAGGGAAGCCTCCGGGGGGCGAGGAGAGCAGTACTTC
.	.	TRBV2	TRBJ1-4	CASSFGQIPNEKLFF	TGTGCCAGCAGTTTTGGACAGATTCCTAATGAAAAACTGTTTTTT
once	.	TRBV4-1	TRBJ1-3	CASSQNFATSNTIYF	TGCGCCAGCAGCCAAAACTTTGCTACTAGTAACACCATATATTTT
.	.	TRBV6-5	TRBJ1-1	CASISGKGAFF	TGTGCCAGCATATCGGGGAAAGGAGCTTTCTTT
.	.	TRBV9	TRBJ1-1	CASSEAGQSPEAFF	TGTGCCAGCAGCGAGGCGGGGCAAAGCCCTGAAGCTTTCTTT
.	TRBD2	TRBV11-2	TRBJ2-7	CASSIGTSGSYEQYF	TGTGCCAGCAGCATCGGGACTAGCGGGTCCTACGAGCAGTACTTC
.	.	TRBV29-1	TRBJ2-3	CSVMGGNEYTQYF	TGCAGCGTTATGGGAGGTAACGAGTATACGCAGTATTTT
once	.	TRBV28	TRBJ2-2	CASSLVAGGYTGELFF	TGTGCCAGCAGTTTAGTGGCAGGGGGGTACACCGGGGAGCTGTTTTTT
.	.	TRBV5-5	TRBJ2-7	CASGRGYEQYF	TGTGCCAGCGGCAGGGGCTACGAGCAGTACTTC
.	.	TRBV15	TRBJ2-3	CATSRPVPTGSTDTQYF	TGTGCCACCAGCAGGCCTGTCCCGACGGGAAGCACAGATACGCAGTATTTT
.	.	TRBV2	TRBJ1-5	CASSQDVGKSNQPQHF	TGTGCCAGCAGCCAGGATGTGGGAAAGAGCAATCAGCCCCAGCATTTT
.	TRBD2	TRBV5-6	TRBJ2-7	CASSLGLASSEQYF	TGTGCCAGCAGCTTGGGACTAGCTTCTAGCGAGCAGTACTTC
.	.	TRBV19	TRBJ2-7	CASSTHREISYEQYF	TGTGCCAGTAGTACTCACAGGGAAATCTCCTACGAGCAGTACTTC
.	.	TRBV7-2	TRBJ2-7	CASSGTGPSYEQYF	TGTGCCAGCAGCGGTACAGGGCCATCCTACGAGCAGTACTTC
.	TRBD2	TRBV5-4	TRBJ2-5	CASGGGLERIKETQYF	TGTGCCAGCGGGGGGGGACTGGAGAGAATCAAAGAGACCCAGTACTTC
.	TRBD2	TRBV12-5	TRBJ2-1	CASGTEGLGRHNEQFF	TGTGCTAGTGGGACCGAGGGACTAGGGCGTCACAATGAGCAGTTCTTC
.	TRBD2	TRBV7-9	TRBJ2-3	CASSPKLAGLPDTQYF	TGTGCCAGCAGCCCCAAACTAGCGGGTCTGCCGGATACGCAGTATTTT
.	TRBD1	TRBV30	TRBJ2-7	CAGRDRGLVEQYF	TGTGCCGGCCGGGACAGGGGGCTTGTCGAGCAGTACTTC
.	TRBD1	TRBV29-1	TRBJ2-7	CSVVGQGAYEQYF	TGCAGCGTTGTGGGACAGGGGGCCTACGAGCAGTACTTC
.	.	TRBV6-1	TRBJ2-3	CASSEWAHWGTDTQYF	TGTGCCAGCAGTGAATGGGCACACTGGGGCACAGATACGCAGTATTTT
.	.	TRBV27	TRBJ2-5	CASTLGETQYF	TGTGCCAGCACCCTCGGGGAGACCCAGTACTTC
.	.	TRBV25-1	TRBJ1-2	CASSPEGVSGYTF	TGTGCCAGCAGCCCCGAGGGGGTATCTGGCTACACCTTC
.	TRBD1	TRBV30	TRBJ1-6	CAWRWTGGDSPLHF	TGTGCCTGGAGGTGGACAGGGGGGGATTCACCCCTCCACTTT
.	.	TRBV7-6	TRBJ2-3	CASSLRQALTDTQYF	TGTGCCAGCAGCTTACGACAGGCCCTCACAGATACGCAGTATTTT
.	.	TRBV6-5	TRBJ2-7	CASSYGERPYEQYF	TGTGCCAGCAGTTACGGGGAGCGCCCTTACGAGCAGTACTTC
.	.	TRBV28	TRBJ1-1	CASGSNRVMNTEAFF	TGTGCCAGCGGATCGAACAGGGTGATGAACACTGAAGCTTTCTTT
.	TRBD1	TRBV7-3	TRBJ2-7	CASSARDRVEQYF	TGTGCCAGCAGCGCCCGGGACAGGGTCGAGCAGTACTTC